This T cell receptor (beta chain) was recorded in a study of graft-versus-host responses after intestinal transplantation. Documented time point: postoperative day 105 after intestinal transplantation (dayNNNN = postoperative day). Sequenced by immunoSEQ multiplex PCR; TCRdb stores in-frame clones only, minus some. Among more than 10,000 clones, approximately 89% were seen once, and the ten largest hold 3% to 3.5%. V was pared by 4 bases and J by 0 bases, with 16 bases between. Germline-derived CDR1 and CDR2 are SGHDT and YYEEEE. The CDR3 spans 16 residues. The chain has TRBV5-6 and TRBJ2-5, with D tentatively TRBD2 (5 bases). This receptor was obtained from a human patient who received an intestinal transplant, so some T cells may come from the graft donor. Sequenced material: PBMCs, taken 105 days after intestinal transplantation. The CDR3 nucleotides read TGTGCCAGCAGCCCCCAACCCTCGGGGAACCAAGAGACCCAGTACTTC. Encoded protein: CASSPQPSGNQETQYF.